What follows are 2 T cell receptor beta chains derived from one specimen sequenced in a study of blood T cell repertoires in COVID-19. The protocol was immunoSEQ multiplex PCR, while the TCRdb copy is restricted to in-frame clones and leaves out a portion. This table holds about 320,000 clones, 85% found once. The material sequenced was PBMCs or T cells enriched from blood (not recorded which). Source of these receptors: a woman between 25 and 40 years old who had been exposed to COVID-19.

The genes are TRBV19 and TRBJ1-2; TRBD1 might be the D (5 bases). CDR3 length: 13 amino acids. V gave up 8 bases and J gave up 5 bases, with 15 bases separating them. Germline CDR1 LNHDA, CDR2 SQIVND (reference sequence). In DNA, the CDR3 is TGTGCCAGTGGAAACACAGGAGAATATGGCTACACCTTC. Encoded protein: CASGNTGEYGYTF. The full variable domain, with the rest looked up from reference TRBV19 and TRBJ1-2, is DGGITQSPKYLFRKEGQNVTLSCEQNLNHDAMYWYRQDPGQGLRLIYYSQIVNDFQKGDIAEGYSVSREKKESFPLTVTSAQKNPTAFYLCASGNTGEYGYTFGSGTRLTVV.

CDR3 nucleotide sequence: TGTGCCTGGAGTGTACCGAGCGGGGGGGCTAGAGAGACCCAGTACTTC. Translation gives CAWSVPSGGARETQYF. The chain combines TRBV30 with TRBJ2-5; 10 bases align to TRBD2. Germline V gene lookup returns CDR1 GTSNPN and CDR2 SVGIG (reference sequence). The CDR3 sequence is 16 residues long. The V segment lost 0 bases and the J segment 4 bases; nucleotides outside the gene matches: 8.